What follows describes a single T cell receptor (beta chain). The antigen remains undetermined. With 2 bases removed from V and 0 bases from J, the gap between germline ends came to 11 bases. The CDR3 sequence is 16 residues long. The V gene's germline CDR1 is MNHEY and CDR2 SVGAGI. Researchers sequenced unsorted PBMC DNA using ten immunoSEQ deep assay plates. Generated by immunoSEQ multiplex PCR, the TCRdb table keeps only in-frame clones and is missing some. Here the sample spans some 500,000 clones, about 74% being singletons. This record belongs to a study of shared clonotypes between healthy human individuals. Study-wide results and caveats: Investigators expected sequencing depth to affect clonotype sharing among donors.

The sequenced sample was PBMCs. The sequence was collected from a woman aged 40 to 50 in good health. Some clones in this sample may be carry-over from other donors' samples. The genes are TRBV6-5 and TRBJ2-1; D is possibly TRBD1 (6 bases). The CDR3 coding sequence is TGTGCCAGCAGTTACGATACGGACAGCTCCTACAATGAGCAGTTCTTC. Translation: CASSYDTDSSYNEQFF.